A selection of T cell receptor beta chains follows, all from one sample in a study of T cell repertoires in cytomegalovirus infection. TCRdb analysed the reads with MiXCR anew, one entry per CDR3 protein. The data show fewer than 550,000 distinct CDR3 sequences, around 32% seen once. The sample taken for sequencing was PBMCs. These receptors were collected from a human donor in good health (CMV status not recorded). Some clones in this sample may be carry-over from other donors' samples. Both conserved end residues are part of each CDR3. The D gene is left open where the match is weak. Clone size is given for some rows only: seen once, a few or many times, or a class if the clone is expanded.

clone size,D gene,V gene,J gene,CDR3 DNA,CDR3 protein
many,TRBD1,TRBV12-3/TRBV12-4,TRBJ1-5,TGTGCCAGCAGTTTAGCGGACAGGGAGAATCAGCCCCAGCATTTT,CASSLADRENQPQHF
NA,NA,TRBV6-8,TRBJ1-5,TGTGCCAGCAGTTACGGCAGGGACAATCAGCCCCAGCATTTT,CASSYGRDNQPQHF
NA,NA,TRBV29-1,TRBJ1-2,TGCAGCGTTGATGCCCCGTCGGCAGGAAAGAACTATGGCTACACCTTC,CSVDAPSAGKNYGYTF
NA,TRBD1,TRBV19,TRBJ2-7,TGTGCCAGTAGTATAGATGGAGACAGGGGCGCCGAGCAGTACTTC,CASSIDGDRGAEQYF
once,NA,TRBV18,TRBJ2-1,TGTGCCAGCTCACCACCCCGGACTGCATACAATGAGCAGTTCTTC,CASSPPRTAYNEQFF
few,TRBD1,TRBV28,TRBJ2-7,TGTGCCAGCAGTCCCACCGGGACAGGTTTTTCCTACGAGCAGTACTTC,CASSPTGTGFSYEQYF
few,TRBD1,TRBV15,TRBJ1-2,TGTGCCACCAGCAGGACAACAGGGGCTAACTATGGCTACACCTTC,CATSRTTGANYGYTF
NA,NA,TRBV4-1,TRBJ1-4,TGCGCCAGCAGCCAAGAACACTGGGGGGAAAAACTGTTTTTT,CASSQEHWGEKLFF
NA,NA,TRBV5-1,TRBJ1-5,TGCGCCAGTAGCCCATCTGGGGGATACAATCAGCCCCAGCATTTT,CASSPSGGYNQPQHF
NA,NA,TRBV12-3/TRBV12-4,TRBJ2-5,TGTGCCAGCAGCCAAGTGGGGGGACTCCAAGAGACCCAGTACTTC,CASSQVGGLQETQYF
many,NA,TRBV19,TRBJ1-6,TGTGCCAGTATGGGGACGGGAAATTCACCCCTCCACTTT,CASMGTGNSPLHF
NA,TRBD1,TRBV19,TRBJ1-2,TGTGCCAGCAAGACAGGGAGCTATGGCTACACCTTC,CASKTGSYGYTF
few,NA,TRBV11-2,TRBJ1-2,TGTGCCAGCAGCTACGACGGGGGCGCTTATGGCTACACCTTC,CASSYDGGAYGYTF
few,TRBD1,TRBV19,TRBJ2-1,TGTGCCAGTAGTATAACAGGGGGTACGGTCAATGAGCAGTTCTTC,CASSITGGTVNEQFF
NA,NA,TRBV24-1,TRBJ2-4,TGTGCCACCAGTGACCCGAAGCAGGAGTCCACCGCCAAAAACATTCAGTACTTC,CATSDPKQESTAKNIQYF
few,NA,TRBV11-2,TRBJ2-7,TGTGCCAGCAGCTCCAGTCCACAGGGGCGCGGGGACGAGCAGTACTTC,CASSSSPQGRGDEQYF
NA,NA,TRBV7-9,TRBJ2-1,TGTGCCAGCAGCGGTCCCCCACCCCAAGGGACCTCCTGGGAGCATGAGCAGTTCTTC,CASSGPPPQGTSWEHEQFF
many,NA,TRBV7-8,TRBJ2-7,TGTGCCAGCAGCTTTACAGGGAATAGGGAGCAGTACTTC,CASSFTGNREQYF
NA,NA,TRBV20-1,TRBJ2-6,TGCAGTGCTAGAGAAACTGCGGTACCCTATGCTGGGGCCAACGTCCTGACTTTC,CSARETAVPYAGANVLTF
NA,NA,TRBV15,TRBJ1-1,TGTGCCACCAGCAGCCCTCCCGGTGCTGAAGCTTTCTTT,CATSSPPGAEAFF
many,TRBD1,TRBV7-2,TRBJ1-3,TGTGCCAGCAGTTCTAATACAGGGGGCTTCGCTGGAAACACCATATATTTT,CASSSNTGGFAGNTIYF
NA,NA,TRBV12-3/TRBV12-4,TRBJ1-2,TGTGCCAGCAGCTTGGGGACCTCTTGGGAACGAAACTATGGCTACACCTTC,CASSLGTSWERNYGYTF
NA,TRBD1,TRBV7-9,TRBJ2-3,TGTGCCAGCAGCGTAAGGGACAGGAGCACAGATACGCAGTATTTT,CASSVRDRSTDTQYF
few,NA,TRBV7-2,TRBJ1-2,TGTGCCAGCAGCTTTATTCCTGGAGGTCTTAACTATGGCTACACCTTC,CASSFIPGGLNYGYTF
few,NA,TRBV6-2/TRBV6-3,TRBJ1-1,TGTGCCAGCAGTTCCCCCGGAGCGAACACTGAAGCTTTCTTT,CASSSPGANTEAFF
many,NA,TRBV12-3/TRBV12-4,TRBJ2-5,TGTGCCAGCAGTTTAGTGGACACGGAGACCCAGTACTTC,CASSLVDTETQYF
few,NA,TRBV14,TRBJ1-2,TGTGCCAGCAGCCAAGGCGGCAGGGTCTATGGCTACACCTTC,CASSQGGRVYGYTF
NA,TRBD2,TRBV13,TRBJ2-5,TGTGCCAGCAGCCGGGGGACTGGGACTAGCGGGGAAGAGACCCAGTACTTC,CASSRGTGTSGEETQYF
few,TRBD2,TRBV29-1,TRBJ2-1,TGCAGCGTTGAAACCCCCAGCGGGGGTTACAATGAGCAGTTCTTC,CSVETPSGGYNEQFF
many,TRBD1,TRBV7-8,TRBJ1-6,TGTGCCAGCAGCTTAGCGACAGGGCCCAGGAATTCACCCCTCCACTTT,CASSLATGPRNSPLHF
few,NA,TRBV12-3/TRBV12-4,TRBJ2-2,TGTGCCAGCACTCTCTGGAAGGGGCCTTCGAACACCGGGGAGCTGTTTTTT,CASTLWKGPSNTGELFF
NA,NA,TRBV20-1,TRBJ1-5,TGCAGTGTCAGGACGCAAGGCAATCAGCCCCAGCATTTT,CSVRTQGNQPQHF
NA,NA,TRBV15,TRBJ2-7,TGTGCCACCAGCAGAGGGGGGGACTCCTACGAGCAGTACTTC,CATSRGGDSYEQYF
many,NA,TRBV6-1,TRBJ1-5,TGTGCCAGCGCACGGTGGGTCTATCAGCCCCAGCATTTT,CASARWVYQPQHF
NA,TRBD1,TRBV6-5,TRBJ2-7,TGTGCCAGCAGTGTCTCACAGGGGAAAAGATCCTACGAGCAGTACTTC,CASSVSQGKRSYEQYF
NA,TRBD1,TRBV6-2/TRBV6-3,TRBJ1-5,TGTGCCAGAAGCGGGTACAGGGGTTTGGTAGGCAATCAGCCCCAGCATTTT,CARSGYRGLVGNQPQHF
many,NA,TRBV7-2,TRBJ1-1,TGTGCCAGCAGCTTGAATCCTCACGCGGCGGGAGCTTTCTTT,CASSLNPHAAGAFF
NA,TRBD2,TRBV7-6,TRBJ2-3,TGTGCCAGCAGCTTAGGTCCAGCGGGGGGTATAGATACGCAGTATTTT,CASSLGPAGGIDTQYF
many,NA,TRBV6-5,TRBJ2-2,TGTGCCAGCAGTTACGGGACCCACGACACCGGGGAGCTGTTTTTT,CASSYGTHDTGELFF
NA,NA,TRBV7-8,TRBJ2-3,TGTGCCAGCAGTCCCGGGGGATGGTCAGCAGATACGCAGTATTTT,CASSPGGWSADTQYF
many,NA,TRBV12-3/TRBV12-4,TRBJ1-5,TGTGCCAGCAGTTGGGCAGGGGTGGATCAACCCCAGCATTTT,CASSWAGVDQPQHF
NA,TRBD2,TRBV6-6,TRBJ2-5,TGTGCCGGAGGGGAGGGATGGGAGACCCAGTACTTC,CAGGEGWETQYF
many,NA,TRBV11-2,TRBJ2-5,TGTGCCAGCAGCTTGGGAGGGGGGGCGATCGGAGAGACCCAGTACTTC,CASSLGGGAIGETQYF
few,TRBD1,TRBV2,TRBJ1-2,TGTGCCAGCAGTGAAGCGGGACAGGGGACGTTCGGCTACACCTTC,CASSEAGQGTFGYTF
NA,NA,TRBV4-1,TRBJ1-1,TGCGCCAGCAGCCAAGAGCAAAACAGGGTGGACACTGAAGCTTTCTTT,CASSQEQNRVDTEAFF
few,NA,TRBV19,TRBJ2-5,TGTGCCAGTAACAAATTGGACGGCGAGACCCAGTACTTC,CASNKLDGETQYF
NA,TRBD1,TRBV3-1,TRBJ1-6,TGTGCCAGCAGCCCTGAGGGGGCATCCTATAATTCACCCCTCCACTTT,CASSPEGASYNSPLHF
NA,NA,TRBV7-6,TRBJ1-4,TGTGCCAGCAGCCATAGACAACGGGAAAAACTGTTTTTT,CASSHRQREKLFF
few,TRBD1,TRBV5-5,TRBJ2-7,TGTGCCAGCAGCTTGGGGACAGGGCGTAACGAGCAGTACTTC,CASSLGTGRNEQYF
few,TRBD1,TRBV4-1,TRBJ1-1,TGCGCCAGCAGCCAGCCACCGGGACAGGAAGCTTTCTTT,CASSQPPGQEAFF